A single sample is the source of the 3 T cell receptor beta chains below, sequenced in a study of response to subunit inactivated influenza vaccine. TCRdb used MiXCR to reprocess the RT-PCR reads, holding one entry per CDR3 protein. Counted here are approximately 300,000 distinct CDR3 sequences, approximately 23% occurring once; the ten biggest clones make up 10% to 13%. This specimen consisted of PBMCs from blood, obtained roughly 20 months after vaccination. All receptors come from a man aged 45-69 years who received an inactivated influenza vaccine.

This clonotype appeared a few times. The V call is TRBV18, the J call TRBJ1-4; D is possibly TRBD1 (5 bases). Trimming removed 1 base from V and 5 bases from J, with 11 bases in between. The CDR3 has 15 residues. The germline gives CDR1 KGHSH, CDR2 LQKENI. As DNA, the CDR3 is TGTGCCAGCTCACCACGGGACTCTGGGAATGAAAAACTGTTTTTT. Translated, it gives CASSPRDSGNEKLFF.

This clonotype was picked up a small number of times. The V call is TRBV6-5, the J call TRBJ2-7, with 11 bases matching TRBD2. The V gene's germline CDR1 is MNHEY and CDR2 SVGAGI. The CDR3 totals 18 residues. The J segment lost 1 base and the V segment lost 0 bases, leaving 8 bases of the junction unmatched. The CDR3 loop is CASSYSRLAGGLSYEQYF. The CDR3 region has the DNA TGTGCCAGCAGTTACTCGCGGCTAGCGGGGGGCCTATCCTACGAGCAGTACTTC.

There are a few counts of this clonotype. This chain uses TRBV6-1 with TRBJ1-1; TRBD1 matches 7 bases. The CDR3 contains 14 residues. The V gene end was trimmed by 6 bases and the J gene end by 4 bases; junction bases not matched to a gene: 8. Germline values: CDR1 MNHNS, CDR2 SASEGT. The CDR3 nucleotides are TGTGCCAGCAGCCGGGACAGTTTGAGCACTGAAGCTTTCTTT. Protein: CASSRDSLSTEAFF.